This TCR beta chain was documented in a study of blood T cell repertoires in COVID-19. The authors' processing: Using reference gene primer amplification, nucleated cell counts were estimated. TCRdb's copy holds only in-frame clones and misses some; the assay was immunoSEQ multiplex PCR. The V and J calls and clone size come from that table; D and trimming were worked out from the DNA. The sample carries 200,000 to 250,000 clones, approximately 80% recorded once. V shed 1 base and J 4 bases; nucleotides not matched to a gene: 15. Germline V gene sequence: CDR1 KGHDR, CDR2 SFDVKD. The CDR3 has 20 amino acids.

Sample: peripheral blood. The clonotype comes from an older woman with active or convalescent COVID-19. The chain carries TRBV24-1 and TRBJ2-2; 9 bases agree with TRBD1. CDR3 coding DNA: TGTGCCACCAGTGATTTTGGGGTTTGGGGGACAGGGAGGGCCACCGGGGAGCTGTTTTTT. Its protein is CATSDFGVWGTGRATGELFF.